The next 29 T cell receptor beta chains were all read from a single sample in a study of blood T cells in healthy people across ages. Alongside a J-beta primer mix, a sample-barcoded 5' primer served in a second PCR lasting about 7 to 12 cycles. TCRdb reprocessed the 5' RACE reads via MiXCR and lists one record per CDR3 protein. Of some 1.1 million distinct CDR3 sequences detected, approximately 38% appear once; the ten largest clones hold 10% to 15%. The sequenced material came from blood. The receptors stem from a man younger than 30 in good health.

Details on this clonotype: One junction end disagrees with the germline gene, perhaps due to a read error. This chain links TRBV6-5 with TRBJ2-1; 9 bases agree with TRBD2. The CDR3 length is 17 residues. The germline gives CDR1 MNHEY, CDR2 SVGAGI. The CDR3 nucleotides are TGTGCCAGCAGTTACTCGATCCCAGCGGGGGGTTACAAGGAGCAGTTCTTC. This sequence encodes CASSYSIPAGGYKEQFF.

This CDR3 reads CASSFAGHRTDTQYF. CDR3 coding DNA: TGCGCCAGCAGCTTTGCGGGACACCGAACAGATACGCAGTATTTT. This sequence joins TRBV5-1 and TRBJ2-3; D may be TRBD1 or TRBD2 (6 bases each). The V end lost 2 bases, the J end lost 3 bases, and 13 bases lay between the germline ends. This CDR3 region has 15 residues. The germline gives CDR1 SGHRS, CDR2 YFSETQ.

Only one count was recorded for this clonotype. This may be a read error: a much more frequent sequence differs by one nucleotide. J is TRBJ1-2 and V is TRBV29-1; D not certain. Germline-derived CDR1 and CDR2 are SQVTM and ANQGSEA. The CDR3 sequence is 8 residues long. The CDR3 DNA reads as TGCACTCCCAACGACTACACCTTC. Encoded protein: CTPNDYTF.

The J gene is TRBJ2-1, the V gene TRBV29-1, with 7 positions matching TRBD2. CDR3 size: 12 residues. The V gene end was trimmed by 8 bases and the J gene end by 7 bases; junction bases not matched to a gene: 8. Germline-derived CDR1 and CDR2 are SQVTM and ANQGSEA. In DNA, the CDR3 is TGCAGCTTACATCCCGGGGGGAATGAGCAGTTCTTC. It translates to CSLHPGGNEQFF.

The chain links TRBV27 to TRBJ2-5, with 11 bases lining up with TRBD2. The germline V gene has CDR1 MNHEY and CDR2 SMNVEV (reference sequence). V shed 6 bases, J shed 11 bases, and the junction held 23 bases outside the gene matches. CDR3 length: 18 amino acids. The CDR3 bases are TGTGCCAGCAGACCCCTAGCGGGGGGTAGTTTCGGTTACAATGAGCAGTACTTC. This gives the protein CASRPLAGGSFGYNEQYF.

The chain employs TRBV9 and TRBJ2-5, with unresolved D. Trimming took 0 bases from V and 4 from J, leaving 10 bases between them. CDR1 and CDR2 (germline): SGDLS, YYNGEE. The CDR3 spans 14 residues. CDR3 in DNA: TGTGCCAGCAGCGTAGAAGCCGGCGCAGAGACCCAGTACTTC. Translated: CASSVEAGAETQYF.

The gene calls are TRBV20-1 and TRBJ1-4; possibly TRBD1 for D (6 bases). V was pared by 6 bases and J by 8 bases, with 19 bases between. Germline V CDR1 and CDR2: DFQATT, SNEGSKA (reference sequence). CDR3 size: 14 residues. As DNA, the CDR3 is TGCAGTGCAGGCCTTACAGGGTACCGCGAAAAACTGTTTTTT. Its protein product is CSAGLTGYREKLFF.

This clonotype occurred many times. This chain connects TRBV28 to TRBJ1-5, with D maybe TRBD1 (5 bases). This CDR3 spans 19 amino acids. Between the trimmed V and J ends, which lost 5 bases and 4 bases, there was a span of 27 bases. CDR1 and CDR2 (germline): MDHEN, SYDVKM. Written as DNA, the CDR3 is TGTGCCAGCAGTCCTTATCCATCTCGAAAAAGACGGGGGAATCAGCCCCAGCATTTT. The encoded protein is CASSPYPSRKRRGNQPQHF.

The chain carries TRBV20-1 and TRBJ2-7; D is unresolved. CDR1 is DFQATT, CDR2 SNEGSKA, per germline (reference sequence). The CDR3 is 14 amino acids. V lost 0 bases to trimming and J lost 2 bases, with 11 bases between them. The CDR3 here is CSARDIDTTYEQYF. As DNA, the CDR3 is TGCAGTGCTAGAGATATCGACACCACCTACGAGCAGTACTTC.

This clonotype was seen more than once but under ten times. The chain couples TRBV7-9 to TRBJ2-7; D remains unclear. The ends were cut back, 2 bases at V and 3 bases at J, with 14 bases in the middle. This CDR3 region has 15 residues. Germline loops: CDR1 SEHNR, CDR2 FQNEAQ (reference sequence). The CDR3 DNA reads TGTGCCAGCAGCTTAAGGGTGGACGGAGACTACGAGCAGTACTTC. The encoded protein is CASSLRVDGDYEQYF.

CDR3 bases: TGCGCCAGCAGCCAAGTAAGGCAGGGCAACACCGGGGAGCTGTTTTTT. This encodes CASSQVRQGNTGELFF. The chain uses TRBV4-3 and TRBJ2-2, with a weak D call TRBD1 (5 bases). V dropped 1 base and J dropped 2 bases, with 11 bases sitting between them. CDR3 length: 16 residues. Germline assignment: CDR1 LGHNA and CDR2 YSLEER.

This clonotype came up once. The junction differs from germline at one of its ends, possibly a read error. The chain is built from TRBV7-2 and TRBJ2-2; D remains ambiguous. Germline V gene sequence: CDR1 SGHTA, CDR2 FQGNSA. The CDR3 sequence is 14 residues long. CDR3 sequence (DNA): TGTGCCAGCAACTTAGTCATGGGGACCGGGGAGCTGTTTTTT. This translates into CASNLVMGTGELFF.

This clonotype has a handful of counts. The chain employs TRBV29-1 and TRBJ1-2, with 7 bases that match TRBD1. CDR1 is SQVTM, CDR2 ANQGSEA, per germline. The CDR3 loop spans 15 amino acids. V shed 4 bases, J shed 4 bases, and the junction held 12 bases outside the gene matches. The CDR3 DNA reads as TGCAGCGTTGCGAGTGGCAGGGGGTATGCCTATGGCTACACCTTC. This gives the protein CSVASGRGYAYGYTF.

The V and J genes are TRBV20-1 and TRBJ1-6, with a weak D call TRBD1 (6 bases). Trimming left V 3 bases short and J 10 bases short, with 25 bases between. Germline V CDR1 and CDR2: DFQATT, SNEGSKA (reference sequence). CDR3 length: 17 residues. CDR3 in amino acids: CSARYPKSGDNVSPLHF. The CDR3 bases are TGCAGTGCTAGGTACCCGAAATCAGGGGACAATGTATCACCCCTCCACTTT.

V gene TRBV12-3 or TRBV12-4 combines with J gene TRBJ1-4; tentative D call: TRBD1 (5 bases). The V end was cut by 2 bases, the J end by 7 bases, with 17 bases between. There are 16 residues in the CDR3. CDR3 sequence: CASSLMRQGFVEKLFF. The CDR3 DNA reads TGTGCCAGCAGTTTAATGCGGCAGGGTTTCGTTGAAAAACTGTTTTTT.

Only a few counts were recorded for this clonotype. The chain is built from TRBV5-1 and TRBJ2-5, with D perhaps assigned TRBD1 or TRBD2 (5 bases each). Trimming pared 3 bases from V and 11 bases from J, leaving 29 bases between. Germline V lookup: CDR1 SGHRS, CDR2 YFSETQ. CDR3 length: 17 residues. CDR3 region: CASSWSKESGGYNEQYF. DNA of the CDR3: TGCGCCAGCAGCTGGAGTAAGGAATCTGGGGGTTACAATGAGCAGTACTTC. The variable domain in full, completed from reference TRBV5-1 and TRBJ2-5, reads KAGVTQTPRYLIKTRGQQVTLSCSPISGHRSVSWYQQTPGQGLQFLFEYFSETQRNKGNFPGRFSGRQFSNSRSEMNVSTLELGDSALYLCASSWSKESGGYNEQYFGPGTRLLVL.

The chain joins TRBV4-3 to TRBJ2-1; 10 positions agree with TRBD2. The CDR3 is made up of 19 amino acids. V shed 0 bases, J shed 5 bases, and the junction held 13 bases outside the gene matches. Germline loops: CDR1 LGHNA, CDR2 YSLEER. In DNA form, the CDR3 reads TGCGCCAGCAGCCAAGAAGTGATAGCGGGAGGCCTGGCAAACAATGAGCAGTTCTTC. Its translation is CASSQEVIAGGLANNEQFF.

This clonotype was seen a handful of times. This rearrangement joins TRBV29-1 to TRBJ2-3, with D possibly matching TRBD1 (5 bases). The CDR3 spans 17 residues. Germline V gene data show CDR1 as SQVTM and CDR2 as ANQGSEA. Trimming pared 4 bases from V and 1 base from J, leaving 21 bases between. In nucleotides, the CDR3 is TGCAGCGTTGTTCTCCACCGAAGGATAGGGGGCACAGATACGCAGTATTTT. Its translation is CSVVLHRRIGGTDTQYF.

The V call is TRBV7-2, the J call TRBJ1-1; D call uncertain. CDR1 is SGHTA, CDR2 FQGNSA, per germline. CDR3 length: 14 residues. Trimming shortened V by 5 bases and J by 4 bases, and 14 bases separated the two germline ends. The CDR3 DNA follows: TGTGCCAGCAGCACTCACGGACGAGGCACTGAAGCTTTCTTT. It specifies CASSTHGRGTEAFF.

The V gene is TRBV4-2, the J gene TRBJ1-1; a weak D match, TRBD1 (6 bases). This CDR3 spans 14 amino acids. Trimming pared 2 bases from V and 2 bases from J, leaving 9 bases between. Germline-derived CDR1 and CDR2 are LGHNA and YNFKEQ. CDR3 bases: TGTGCCAGCAGCCAACAGACAGGTAACACTGAAGCTTTCTTT. This encodes CASSQQTGNTEAFF.

The chain recombines TRBV6-6 with TRBJ2-3; 9 bases align to TRBD2. The CDR3 consists of 16 residues. Trimming at V came to 2 bases and at J to 4 bases, leaving 7 bases not matched to a gene. From germline, CDR1 is MNHNY and CDR2 SVGAGI (reference sequence). Written as DNA, the CDR3 is TGTGCCAGCAGTTACGGAAGCGGGGGGAACCCAGATACGCAGTATTTT. Protein product: CASSYGSGGNPDTQYF.

The rearrangement joins TRBV4-2 to TRBJ1-2; tentative D call: TRBD1 (5 bases). The germline CDR1 and CDR2 sequences are LGHNA and YNFKEQ. This CDR3 has 15 residues. Trimming left V 0 bases short and J 5 bases short, with 13 bases between. The CDR3 loop is CASSQEGLGLYGYTF. DNA for the CDR3: TGTGCCAGCAGCCAAGAGGGGCTCGGGCTGTATGGCTACACCTTC.

This sequence joins TRBV7-2 and TRBJ1-2, with D uncertain. The germline V and J ends were trimmed by 5 bases and 2 bases, with 12 bases remaining between them. The CDR3 has 14 residues. CDR1 and CDR2 (germline): SGHTA, FQGNSA. The CDR3 spells CASSVGPGNYGYTF. The CDR3 DNA sequence: TGTGCCAGCAGCGTAGGTCCAGGCAACTATGGCTACACCTTC.

Regarding this clonotype: Its ends do not fully match the called genes, so a read error is possible. V usage is TRBV6-6 and J usage is TRBJ1-2; D call uncertain. The CDR3 length is 12 residues. From germline, CDR1 is MNHNY and CDR2 SVGAGI (reference sequence). CDR3 protein: CASMEDNYGHTF. The CDR3 DNA sequence: TGTGCCAGCATGGAAGATAACTATGGCCACACCTTC.

The chain is built from TRBV2 and TRBJ2-7; weak D call: TRBD1 (5 bases). Germline lookup yields CDR1 SNHLY and CDR2 FYNNEI. The CDR3 is 10 residues long. V lost 9 bases and J lost 7, with 10 bases in between. The CDR3 reads CARQESEQYF. The CDR3 bases are TGTGCCAGACAGGAGTCTGAGCAGTACTTC.

Comments on this clonotype: A read error may produce the germline difference seen at one junction end. The chain carries TRBV6-1 and TRBJ2-7; D remains ambiguous. The CDR3 contains 18 residues. Germline-derived CDR1 and CDR2 are MNHNS and SASEGT. The chain's CDR3 is CTSSPSVFRVGYSYDQYF. As DNA, the CDR3 is TGTACCAGCAGCCCCTCAGTATTTAGGGTAGGATACTCCTACGACCAGTACTTC.

Only a few counts were recorded for this clonotype. The chain couples TRBV20-1 to TRBJ2-3; D may be TRBD2 (6 bases). CDR1 is DFQATT and CDR2 is SNEGSKA in the germline V gene (reference sequence). The CDR3 is made up of 14 amino acids. Deletions cut 3 bases from V and 1 base from J, with 11 bases between. The CDR3 DNA is TGCAGTGCTAGCCCGGGCGGGGGCACAGATACGCAGTATTTT. It yields the protein CSASPGGGTDTQYF.

The chain links TRBV20-1 to TRBJ2-1; 8 nucleotides agree with TRBD1. The CDR3 is 14 residues long. Germline V gives CDR1 DFQATT, CDR2 SNEGSKA (reference sequence). Trimming cost V 4 bases and J 2 bases; bases outside gene matches: 4. The CDR3 reads CSANDRGPYNEQFF. Written as DNA, the CDR3 is TGCAGTGCTAACGACAGGGGTCCCTACAATGAGCAGTTCTTC.

The rearrangement joins TRBV20-1 to TRBJ1-6, with 7 bases that match TRBD1. V was pared by 1 base and J by 5 bases, with 5 bases of the junction left unmatched. This CDR3 has 15 residues. Germline V gene lookup returns CDR1 DFQATT and CDR2 SNEGSKA (reference sequence). The CDR3 loop is CSARGDSRNNSPLHF. DNA for the CDR3: TGCAGTGCTAGAGGGGACAGCCGAAATAATTCACCCCTCCACTTT.